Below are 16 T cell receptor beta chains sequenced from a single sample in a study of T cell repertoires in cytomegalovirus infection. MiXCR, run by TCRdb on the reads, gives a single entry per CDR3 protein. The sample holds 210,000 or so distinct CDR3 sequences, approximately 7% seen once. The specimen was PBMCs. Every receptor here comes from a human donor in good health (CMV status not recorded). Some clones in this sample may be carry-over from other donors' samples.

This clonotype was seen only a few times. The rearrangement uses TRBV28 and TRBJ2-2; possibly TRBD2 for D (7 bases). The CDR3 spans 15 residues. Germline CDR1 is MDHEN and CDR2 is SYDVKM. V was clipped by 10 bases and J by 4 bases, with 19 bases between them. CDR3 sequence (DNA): TGTGCCATCCTGGACCGGGGGGCGGGCACCGGGGAGCTGTTTTTT. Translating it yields CAILDRGAGTGELFF.

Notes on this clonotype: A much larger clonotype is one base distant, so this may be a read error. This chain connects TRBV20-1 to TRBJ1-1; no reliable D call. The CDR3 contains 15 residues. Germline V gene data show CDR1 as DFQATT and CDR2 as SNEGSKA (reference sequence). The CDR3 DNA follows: TGCAGTGCTAGAGAAGTGGGCAGGTTGAACACTGATGCTTTCTTT. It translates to CSAREVGRLNTDAFF.

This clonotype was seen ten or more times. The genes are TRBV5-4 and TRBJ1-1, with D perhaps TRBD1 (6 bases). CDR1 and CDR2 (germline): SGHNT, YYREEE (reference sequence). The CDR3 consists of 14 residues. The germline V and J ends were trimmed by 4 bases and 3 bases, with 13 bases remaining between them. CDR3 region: CASSPRGGHTEAFF. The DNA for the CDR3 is TGTGCCAGCAGCCCCCGGGGGGGCCACACTGAAGCTTTCTTT.

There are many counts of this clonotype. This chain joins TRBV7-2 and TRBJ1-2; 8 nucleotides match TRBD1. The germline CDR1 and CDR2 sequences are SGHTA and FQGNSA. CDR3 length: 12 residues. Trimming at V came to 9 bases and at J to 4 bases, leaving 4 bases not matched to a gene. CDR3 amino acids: CASDRGIYGYTF. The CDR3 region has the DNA TGTGCCAGTGACAGGGGAATCTATGGCTACACCTTC.

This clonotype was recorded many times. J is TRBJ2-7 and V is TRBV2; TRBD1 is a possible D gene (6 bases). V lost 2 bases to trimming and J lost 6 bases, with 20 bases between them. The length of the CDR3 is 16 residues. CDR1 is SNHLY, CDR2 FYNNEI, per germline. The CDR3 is CASSERSGQISVEQYF. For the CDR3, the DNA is TGTGCCAGCAGTGAAAGGTCCGGACAGATCTCCGTCGAGCAGTACTTC.

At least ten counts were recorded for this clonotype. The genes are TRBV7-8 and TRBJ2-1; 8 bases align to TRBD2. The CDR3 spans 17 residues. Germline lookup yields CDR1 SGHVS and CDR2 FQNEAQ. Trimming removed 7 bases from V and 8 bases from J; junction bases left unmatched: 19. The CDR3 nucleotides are TGTGCCAGCATCGACAGGCCCGGGACTAGACCTTGGGATGAGCAGTTCTTC. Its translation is CASIDRPGTRPWDEQFF.

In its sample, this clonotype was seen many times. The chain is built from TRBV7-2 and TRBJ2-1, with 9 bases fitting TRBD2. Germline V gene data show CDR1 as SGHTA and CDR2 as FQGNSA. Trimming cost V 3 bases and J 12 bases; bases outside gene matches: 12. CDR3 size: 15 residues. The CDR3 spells CASSFQGGGGRGQFF. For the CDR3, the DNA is TGTGCCAGCAGCTTCCAGGGCGGGGGGGGGCGCGGGCAGTTCTTC.

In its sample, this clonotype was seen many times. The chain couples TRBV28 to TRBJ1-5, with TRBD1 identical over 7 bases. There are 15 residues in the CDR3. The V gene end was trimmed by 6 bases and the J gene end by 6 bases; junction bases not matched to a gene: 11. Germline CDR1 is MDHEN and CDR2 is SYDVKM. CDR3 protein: CASREGTARPQPQHF. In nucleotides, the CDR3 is TGTGCCAGCAGGGAAGGGACAGCAAGGCCTCAGCCCCAGCATTTT.

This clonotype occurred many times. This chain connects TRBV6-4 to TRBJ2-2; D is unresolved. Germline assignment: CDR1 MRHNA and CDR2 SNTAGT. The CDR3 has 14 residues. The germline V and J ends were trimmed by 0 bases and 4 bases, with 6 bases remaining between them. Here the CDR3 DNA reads TGTGCCAGCAGTGACTCGGTCGGCACCGGGGAGCTGTTTTTT. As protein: CASSDSVGTGELFF.

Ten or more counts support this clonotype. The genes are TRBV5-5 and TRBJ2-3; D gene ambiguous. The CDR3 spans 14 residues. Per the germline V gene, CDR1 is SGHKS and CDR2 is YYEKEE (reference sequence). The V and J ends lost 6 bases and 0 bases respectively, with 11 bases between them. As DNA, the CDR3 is TGTGCCAGCACCCCGGATCCTAGCACAGATACGCAGTATTTT. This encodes CASTPDPSTDTQYF.

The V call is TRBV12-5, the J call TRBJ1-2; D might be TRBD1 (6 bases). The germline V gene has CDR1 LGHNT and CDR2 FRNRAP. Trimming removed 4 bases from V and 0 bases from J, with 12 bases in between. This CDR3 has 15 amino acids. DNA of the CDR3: TGTGCTAGTGGTTCCAGGGACACTTCTAACTATGGCTACACCTTC. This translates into CASGSRDTSNYGYTF.

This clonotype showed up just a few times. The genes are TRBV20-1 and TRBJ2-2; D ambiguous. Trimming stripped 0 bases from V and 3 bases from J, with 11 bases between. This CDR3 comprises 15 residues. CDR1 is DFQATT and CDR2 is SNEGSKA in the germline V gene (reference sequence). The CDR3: CSAREAGMDTGELFF. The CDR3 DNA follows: TGCAGTGCTAGAGAGGCCGGCATGGACACCGGGGAGCTGTTTTTT.

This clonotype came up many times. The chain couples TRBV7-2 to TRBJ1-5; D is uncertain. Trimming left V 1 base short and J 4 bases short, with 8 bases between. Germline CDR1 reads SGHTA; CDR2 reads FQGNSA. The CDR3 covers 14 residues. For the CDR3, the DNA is TGTGCCAGCAGCTTAGAAGGCAGGAATCAGCCCCAGCATTTT. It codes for CASSLEGRNQPQHF.

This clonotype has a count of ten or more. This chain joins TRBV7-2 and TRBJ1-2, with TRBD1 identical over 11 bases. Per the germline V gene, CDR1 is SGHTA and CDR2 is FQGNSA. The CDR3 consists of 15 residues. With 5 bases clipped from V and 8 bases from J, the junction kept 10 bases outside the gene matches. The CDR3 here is CASSPRGQGVDGYTF. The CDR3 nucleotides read TGTGCCAGCAGCCCCCGGGGACAGGGGGTGGACGGCTACACCTTC. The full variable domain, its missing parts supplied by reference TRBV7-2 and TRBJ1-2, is GAGVSQSPSNKVTEKGKDVELRCDPISGHTALYWYRQSLGQGLEFLIYFQGNSAPDKSGLPSDRFSAERTGGSVSTLTIQRTQQEDSAVYLCASSPRGQGVDGYTFGSGTRLTVV.

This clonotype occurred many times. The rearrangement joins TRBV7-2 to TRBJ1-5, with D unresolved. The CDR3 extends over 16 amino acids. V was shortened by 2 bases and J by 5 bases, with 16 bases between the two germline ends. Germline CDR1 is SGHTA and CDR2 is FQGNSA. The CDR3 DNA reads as TGTGCCAGCAGCTTAACAACGGGGAACCCTTATCAGCCCCAGCATTTT. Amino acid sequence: CASSLTTGNPYQPQHF.

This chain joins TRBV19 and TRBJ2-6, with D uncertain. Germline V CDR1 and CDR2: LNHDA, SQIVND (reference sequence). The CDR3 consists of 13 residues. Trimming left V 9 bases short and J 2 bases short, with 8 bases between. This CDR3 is CASRKTGANVLTF. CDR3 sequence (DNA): TGTGCCAGCAGGAAAACTGGGGCCAACGTCCTGACTTTC.